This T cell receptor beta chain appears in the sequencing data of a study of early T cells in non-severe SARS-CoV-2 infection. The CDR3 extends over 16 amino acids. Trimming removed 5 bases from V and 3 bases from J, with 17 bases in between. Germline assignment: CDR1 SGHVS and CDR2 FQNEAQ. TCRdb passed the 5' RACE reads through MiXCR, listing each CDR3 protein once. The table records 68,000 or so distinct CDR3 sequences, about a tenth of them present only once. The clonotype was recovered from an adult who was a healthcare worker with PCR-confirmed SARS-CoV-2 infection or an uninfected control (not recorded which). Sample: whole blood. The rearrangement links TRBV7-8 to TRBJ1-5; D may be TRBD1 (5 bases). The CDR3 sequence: CASSNKDGGDNQPQHF. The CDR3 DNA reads TGTGCCAGCAGCAATAAGGACGGAGGGGACAATCAGCCCCAGCATTTT.